This T cell receptor (beta chain) was recorded in a study of T cells in Graves' hyperthyroidism and ophthalmopathy. CDR3 length: 14 residues. CDR1 SGHAT and CDR2 FQNNGV come from the germline V gene. V was cut by 5 bases and J by 5 bases, with 15 bases left in between. General study points: Most thyroid clonotypes that were expanded above 0.001 also turned up in blood. Before onset, by a median of 6.5 months, the model predicted ophthalmopathy.

Regions amplified from RNA transcripts were the TCR beta CDR3 regions. TCR CDR3 regions were first amplified by RT-PCR with HTBI primers. MiXCR, applied by TCRdb to the multiplex PCR reads, yields one record per CDR3 protein. The sample contains roughly 500,000 distinct CDR3 sequences, approximately 49% of which appear only once. Exclusion of patients followed from uncontrolled infection, other autoimmune disease, pregnancy or lactation. This clonotype has a count of ten or more. What it binds is unknown. The sequence was collected from an adult woman with Graves' disease, either hyperthyroidism or ophthalmopathy (not recorded which). Sequenced: peripheral blood or thyroid tissue (not recorded which). V gene TRBV11-2 combines with J gene TRBJ2-5; no clear D. The CDR3 here is CASSQQTHGETQYF. The CDR3 DNA is TGTGCCAGCAGCCAACAGACCCACGGGGAGACCCAGTACTTC.